This T cell receptor (beta chain) came from a study of blood T cell repertoires in COVID-19. Overall study: The United States, Italy and Spain provided the acute and convalescent COVID-19 samples. PBMCs, B-cell-depleted T cells, or T cells were the source of the cDNA or gDNA that made up the material.

J was trimmed by 7 bases and V by 5 bases; bases with no gene match: 12. The CDR3 is made up of 15 amino acids. The germline V gene has CDR1 LGHDT and CDR2 YNNKEL (reference sequence). Authors' data handling: Cell counts per sample came from amplifying reference gene primers. Only in-frame clones appear in the TCRdb table, and some are missing; sequencing was by immunoSEQ multiplex PCR. Clone size and the V and J calls come from that table; the DNA yielded D and trimming. This sample has 100,000 to 150,000 clones, with around 80% found just once. Input material: peripheral blood. This clonotype was sampled from a man between 65 and 80 years old with acute or convalescent COVID-19. V usage is TRBV3-1 (or the pseudogene TRBV3-2) and J usage is TRBJ1-2, with 8 positions matching TRBD1. CDR3 sequence (DNA): TGTGCCAGCAGCGAAGGGACAGGCCTAGACGGTGGCTACACCTTC. It specifies CASSEGTGLDGGYTF.